Below, 32 T cell receptor beta chains from the same sample are listed, as sequenced in a study of beta chain features in type 1 diabetes. Reverse transcribing all isolated RNA meant expressed TCRB transcripts were sequenced. Assay: immunoSEQ multiplex PCR; the TCRdb copy retains only in-frame clones and omits some. The sample yields some 40,000 clones, 49% seen once. The sample comprised central memory CD4+ T cells from blood. All receptors come from a woman aged 18-35 years in good health.

V is TRBV10-3 and J is TRBJ1-5; possibly TRBD1 for D (5 bases). This CDR3 region has 15 residues. V was pared by 9 bases and J by 6 bases, with 21 bases between. CDR1 is ENHRY and CDR2 is SYGVKD in the germline V gene. CDR3 bases: TGTGCCATTTCCGGGACGGCCCGGGGGGGTCAGCCCCAGCATTTT. Residues: CAISGTARGGQPQHF.

This clone was seen a handful of times. The chain recombines TRBV29-1 with TRBJ2-7, with 7 bases identical to TRBD2. The germline CDR1 and CDR2 sequences are SQVTM and ANQGSEA. V was pared by 2 bases and J by 5 bases, with 6 bases of the junction left unmatched. This CDR3 spans 13 amino acids. In DNA, the CDR3 is TGCAGCGTTGAAACAGACACTAGCGACGAGCAGTACTTC. This gives the protein CSVETDTSDEQYF.

The V call is TRBV30, the J call TRBJ1-1; a weak D match, TRBD1 (5 bases). The CDR3 consists of 16 residues. Trimming took off 1 base at V and 1 base at J, with 16 bases between the two ends. Germline V gives CDR1 GTSNPN, CDR2 SVGIG (reference sequence). CDR3 sequence: CAWSGGVKGGNTEAFF. The CDR3 nucleotides read TGTGCCTGGAGTGGGGGGGTTAAGGGCGGGAACACTGAAGCTTTCTTT.

This clone has more than one count but fewer than ten. This CDR3 is CASSRDRGPGTEAFF. The CDR3 DNA follows: TGTGCCAGCTCACGGGACAGGGGGCCGGGCACTGAAGCTTTCTTT. This chain connects TRBV18 to TRBJ1-1; 12 nucleotides align to TRBD1. Germline values: CDR1 KGHSH, CDR2 LQKENI. The CDR3 is 15 amino acids. V gave up 4 bases and J gave up 4 bases; unmatched junction bases: 4.

The gene calls are TRBV6-4 and TRBJ2-3; TRBD1 agrees at 7 bases. Unmatched junction bases numbered 12, after V lost 6 bases and J lost 0 bases. The germline CDR1 and CDR2 sequences are MRHNA and SNTAGT. CDR3 length equals 17 residues. This CDR3 reads CASSQGEFGTSTDTQYF. For the CDR3, the DNA is TGTGCCAGCAGCCAGGGGGAATTTGGAACTAGCACAGATACGCAGTATTTT.

This clone showed up just a few times. V is TRBV30 and J is TRBJ1-2, with D hard to call. V was shortened by 3 bases and J by 5 bases, with 13 bases between the two germline ends. Germline CDR1 is GTSNPN and CDR2 is SVGIG (reference sequence). The CDR3 is 13 residues long. The CDR3 sequence is CAWSRPGLYGYTF. The CDR3 bases are TGTGCCTGGAGCCGGCCGGGTTTGTATGGCTACACCTTC.

The chain recombines TRBV6-5 with TRBJ1-2; 8 bases are a match to TRBD1. The CDR3 contains 14 residues. Germline assignment: CDR1 MNHEY and CDR2 SVGAGI. Trimming cost V 5 bases and J 0 bases; bases outside gene matches: 2. The CDR3 is CASSIQGANYGYTF. CDR3 nucleotides: TGTGCCAGCAGTATACAGGGGGCTAACTATGGCTACACCTTC.

The table lists this clone with a few counts. V gene TRBV7-2 combines with J gene TRBJ2-7; 8 bases are shared with TRBD2. The trim removed 2 bases at V and 3 bases at J, leaving 9 bases unmatched. CDR3 length: 16 residues. CDR1 is SGHTA and CDR2 is FQGNSA in the germline V gene. CDR3 loop: CASSLPPWTSSYEQYF. The CDR3 bases are TGTGCCAGCAGCTTACCACCCTGGACTAGCAGCTACGAGCAGTACTTC.

The chain recombines TRBV18 with TRBJ1-5, with TRBD1 matching 7 bases. With V trimmed by 3 bases and J by 4 bases, 6 bases remained unmatched. The germline gives CDR1 KGHSH, CDR2 LQKENI. CDR3 size: 15 residues. CDR3 bases: TGTGCCAGCTCACCTCAGGCAGGGGGGAATCAGCCCCAGCATTTT. This codes for CASSPQAGGNQPQHF.

The chain has TRBV7-9 and TRBJ1-2; D is ambiguous. The V and J ends lost 5 bases and 4 bases respectively, with 11 bases between them. The CDR3 has 13 residues. CDR1 is SEHNR, CDR2 FQNEAQ, per germline (reference sequence). CDR3 sequence (DNA): TGTGCCAGCAGCCGGTTTACCGGCTATGGCTACACCTTC. Protein sequence: CASSRFTGYGYTF.

The sample holds a few counts of this clone. The V call is TRBV6-1, the J call TRBJ1-2; D gene uncertain. CDR3 length: 13 amino acids. The V end was cut by 2 bases, the J end by 7 bases, with 11 bases between. Germline V gene lookup returns CDR1 MNHNS and CDR2 SASEGT. This CDR3 reads CASSERGLSGYTF. CDR3 nucleotides: TGTGCCAGCAGTGAACGAGGGCTGAGTGGCTACACCTTC.

The genes are TRBV7-9 and TRBJ1-2; D is ambiguous. The V end lost 6 bases, the J end lost 7 bases, and 15 bases lay between the germline ends. Germline assignment: CDR1 SEHNR and CDR2 FQNEAQ (reference sequence). The CDR3 covers 13 residues. The chain's CDR3 is CASSLDNWSGYTF. CDR3 coding DNA: TGTGCCAGCAGTCTGGATAATTGGAGTGGCTACACCTTC.

This CDR3 reads CASSPRGQGLTYEQYF. The CDR3, as DNA: TGCGCCAGCAGCCCCCGGGGACAGGGCCTGACCTACGAGCAGTACTTC. The chain recombines TRBV5-1 with TRBJ2-7; 9 nucleotides align to TRBD1. The V and J ends lost 4 bases and 2 bases, in that order; junction bases with no gene match: 10. The CDR3 totals 16 residues. Germline V gene lookup returns CDR1 SGHRS and CDR2 YFSETQ.

The DNA of the CDR3 is TGTGCCAGCAGTGGAGCGGGGGGAACCTACGAGCAGTACTTC. Its translation: CASSGAGGTYEQYF. The chain has TRBV2 and TRBJ2-7, with 9 nucleotides matching TRBD2. J was trimmed by 2 bases and V by 4 bases; bases with no gene match: 3. This CDR3 spans 14 amino acids. The germline CDR1 and CDR2 sequences are SNHLY and FYNNEI.

This sequence joins TRBV4-3 and TRBJ1-2; TRBD1 agrees at 8 bases. Germline assignment: CDR1 LGHNA and CDR2 YSLEER. CDR3 size: 15 residues. With V trimmed by 0 bases and J by 3 bases, 3 bases remained unmatched. Here the CDR3 reads CASSQEQGAYYGYTF. In DNA form, the CDR3 reads TGCGCCAGCAGCCAAGAGCAGGGGGCTTACTATGGCTACACCTTC.

J is TRBJ1-2 and V is TRBV27; D is uncertain. Germline values: CDR1 MNHEY, CDR2 SMNVEV (reference sequence). The CDR3 runs 15 residues. V lost 5 bases, J lost 1 base, and 14 bases lay in between. CDR3 loop: CASSENSYINYGYTF. The CDR3 DNA is TGTGCCAGCAGTGAGAACAGCTACATTAACTATGGCTACACCTTC.

This chain uses TRBV7-9 with TRBJ2-3; TRBD2 might be the D (6 bases). The CDR3 runs 13 residues. V shed 3 bases and J shed 4 bases, with 8 bases lying between them. Germline lookup yields CDR1 SEHNR and CDR2 FQNEAQ (reference sequence). The CDR3 region has the DNA TGTGCCAGCAGCTTTGGGGAGGCAGATACGCAGTATTTT. Residues: CASSFGEADTQYF.

The V gene is TRBV7-9, the J gene TRBJ1-3; a weak D match, TRBD1 (5 bases). Germline-derived CDR1 and CDR2 are SEHNR and FQNEAQ (reference sequence). The CDR3 extends over 16 amino acids. V lost 8 bases and J lost 0, with 17 bases in between. Here the CDR3 DNA reads TGTGCCAGCCGCCCCACCGGGGGGTCCTCTGGAAACACCATATATTTT. This codes for CASRPTGGSSGNTIYF. Together with reference TRBV7-9 and TRBJ1-3, the CDR3 gives the full variable domain: DTGVSQNPRHKITKRGQNVTFRCDPISEHNRLYWYRQTLGQGPEFLTYFQNEAQLEKSRLLSDRFSAERPKGSFSTLEIQRTEQGDSAMYLCASRPTGGSSGNTIYFGEGSWLTVV.

The gene calls are TRBV5-1 and TRBJ1-6; the D gene is possibly TRBD1 (6 bases). The CDR3 spans 14 residues. With 4 bases removed from V and 6 bases from J, the gap between germline ends came to 11 bases. Per the germline V gene, CDR1 is SGHRS and CDR2 is YFSETQ. The CDR3 loop reads CASSRDTVNSPLHF. The CDR3 bases are TGCGCCAGCAGCCGGGACACAGTTAATTCACCCCTCCACTTT.

The DNA for the CDR3 is TGTGCCATCAACGATTTAGGGGCCGGGGAGCTGTTTTTT. Its translation: CAINDLGAGELFF. J is TRBJ2-2 and V is TRBV10-3; possible D gene TRBD1, 5 bases. V was cut by 7 bases and J by 6 bases, with 12 bases left in between. This CDR3 spans 13 amino acids. The germline gives CDR1 ENHRY, CDR2 SYGVKD.

This clone was counted a few times. The CDR3 DNA reads TGTGCCAGCAGCTTCTGGACAGGGGCCGGGGCCAAAAACATTCAGTACTTC. Residues: CASSFWTGAGAKNIQYF. This rearrangement joins TRBV7-9 to TRBJ2-4, with 9 nucleotides matching TRBD1. Germline V CDR1 and CDR2: SEHNR, FQNEAQ (reference sequence). The V and J ends lost 3 bases and 1 base, in that order; junction bases with no gene match: 7. This CDR3 spans 17 amino acids.

V is TRBV19 and J is TRBJ2-1; 8 bases are shared with TRBD2. The junction had 18 bases not matched to a gene; V was cut back by 4 bases and J by 7 bases. The CDR3 runs 18 residues. CDR1 is LNHDA and CDR2 is SQIVND in the germline V gene (reference sequence). The CDR3 reads CASSTWGDSGDFSNEQFF. The CDR3 DNA reads as TGTGCCAGTAGTACGTGGGGGGATAGCGGGGACTTCAGTAATGAGCAGTTCTTC.

The chain recombines TRBV7-2 with TRBJ2-5, with 9 bases matching TRBD2. The CDR3 contains 17 residues. J lost 4 bases, V lost 5 bases, and 14 bases had no gene match. Germline CDR1 and CDR2: SGHTA and FQGNSA. The CDR3 reads CASSPYGAGGPLETQYF. CDR3 bases: TGTGCCAGCAGCCCCTACGGCGCGGGAGGGCCGTTAGAGACCCAGTACTTC.

The table lists this clone with a count of one. At one end, the junction sequence differs from germline, possibly due to a read error. The chain has TRBV27 and TRBJ2-6, with TRBD1 as a possible D gene (5 bases). This CDR3 spans 13 amino acids. The germline V gene encodes CDR1 MNHEY and CDR2 SMNVEV (reference sequence). Here the CDR3 DNA reads TGTGCCAGCACCTTCTCTGGGGCCAACGTCCCGACTTTC. Its protein product is CASTFSGANVPTF. Full variable domain (missing parts from reference TRBV27 and TRBJ2-6): EAQVTQNPRYLITVTGKKLTVTCSQNMNHEYMSWYRQDPGLGLRQIYYSMNVEVTDKGDVPEGYKVSRKEKRNFPLILESPSPNQTSLYFCASTFSGANVPTFGAGSRLTVL.

The V gene is TRBV5-4, the J gene TRBJ2-7; TRBD1 agrees at 7 bases. CDR3 length: 16 residues. Germline V lookup: CDR1 SGHNT, CDR2 YYREEE (reference sequence). Trimming cost V 4 bases and J 0 bases; bases outside gene matches: 10. The CDR3 protein is CASSGKTGRSSYEQYF. DNA for the CDR3: TGTGCCAGCAGCGGGAAGACAGGGCGGAGCTCCTACGAGCAGTACTTC.

The count of this clone is one. The rearrangement uses TRBV29-1 and TRBJ1-1, with 9 bases matching TRBD1. Looked up from germline, CDR1 is SQVTM and CDR2 is ANQGSEA. V trimming: 6 bases; J trimming: 5 bases; junction bases outside the gene matches: 7. CDR3 length: 13 amino acids. The CDR3 coding sequence is TGCAGCGTACACAGGGGGCAGGGGACTGAAGCTTTCTTT. Encoded protein: CSVHRGQGTEAFF.

This clone has more than one count but fewer than ten. This sequence joins TRBV27 and TRBJ1-2, with D unresolved. Trimming pared 6 bases from V and 8 bases from J, leaving 16 bases between. This CDR3 spans 13 amino acids. Germline CDR1 is MNHEY and CDR2 is SMNVEV (reference sequence). CDR3 sequence: CASSPGVGGGYTF. The DNA for the CDR3 is TGTGCCAGCAGCCCCGGGGTAGGTGGCGGCTACACCTTC.

J is TRBJ1-2 and V is TRBV28; 9 bases are shared with TRBD1. Germline V gene sequence: CDR1 MDHEN, CDR2 SYDVKM. Unmatched junction bases numbered 7, after V lost 3 bases and J lost 5 bases. The CDR3 covers 15 residues. CDR3 protein: CASSLGQGRWYGYTF. In DNA form, the CDR3 reads TGTGCCAGCAGTTTGGGACAGGGAAGATGGTATGGCTACACCTTC.

The chain combines TRBV29-1 with TRBJ2-7; 14 bases align to TRBD2. This CDR3 comprises 16 residues. CDR1 SQVTM and CDR2 ANQGSEA come from the germline V gene. The junction had 7 bases not matched to a gene; V was cut back by 4 bases and J by 2 bases. CDR3 nucleotide sequence: TGCAGCGTTGGAGGACTAGCGGGAGGTAGCACCTACGAGCAGTACTTC. Translating it yields CSVGGLAGGSTYEQYF.

This clone was recorded a few times. The gene calls are TRBV6-5 and TRBJ2-1; the match to TRBD2 covers 10 bases. With 6 bases clipped from V and 5 bases from J, the junction kept 7 bases outside the gene matches. CDR3 length: 15 residues. Germline CDR1 MNHEY, CDR2 SVGAGI. This CDR3 is CASRSPSGRDNEQFF. The CDR3 nucleotides are TGTGCCAGCAGATCCCCTAGCGGGAGAGACAATGAGCAGTTCTTC.

This clone was observed a few times. The chain has TRBV14 and TRBJ2-2; 9 positions match TRBD1. The V segment lost 0 bases and the J segment 5 bases; nucleotides outside the gene matches: 7. The CDR3 is made up of 17 amino acids. The germline gives CDR1 SGHDN, CDR2 FVKESK. CDR3 region: CASSQDLGTGKTGELFF. In DNA form, the CDR3 reads TGTGCCAGCAGCCAAGATCTTGGGACAGGGAAAACCGGGGAGCTGTTTTTT.

The rearrangement joins TRBV2 to TRBJ2-6; D is perhaps TRBD1 (5 bases). Germline CDR1 SNHLY, CDR2 FYNNEI. This CDR3 contains 14 residues. V was trimmed by 6 bases and J by 4 bases, leaving 10 bases between them. For the CDR3, the DNA is TGTGCCAGCAGAGGGGCAGGGGGGGCCAACGTCCTGACTTTC. This codes for CASRGAGGANVLTF.